A single sample gave rise to the 13 T cell receptor delta chains below, sequenced in a study of Vδ1+ human thymocytes. Study-wide findings and caveats: Thymic TRG and TRD repertoires appeared highly polyclonal, with Gaussian CDR3 length distributions.

Antigens for these TCRs are unknown. Sequences come from RNA converted to cDNA by reverse transcription. Multiplex PCR used pooled V-gene forward primers and a constant-region reverse primer to amplify CDR3s. TCRdb reran clone calling via CATT on the multiplex PCR reads. The repertoire holds about 53,000 delta-chain clones, with about 14% as singletons. The sequenced sample was Vdelta1+ gamma-delta thymocytes from the thymus. Subset meaning: FACS-sorted CD3+ TCRalphabeta- TCRVdelta1+ TCRVdelta2- thymocytes. The receptors here all came from a girl less than two years old who had congenital heart surgery.

This clone has a handful of counts. V gene TRDV1 combines with J gene TRDJ1; 12 bases are shared with TRDD3. Germline lookup yields CDR1 TSWWSYY and CDR2 QGS. Unmatched junction bases numbered 7, after V lost 2 bases and J lost 0 bases. The CDR3 contains 18 residues. CDR3 protein: CALGEFDWGIPYTDKLIF. CDR3 bases: TGTGCTCTTGGGGAATTCGACTGGGGGATACCGTACACCGATAAACTCATCTTT.

This clone showed up just a few times. V gene TRDV1 combines with J gene TRDJ1; 7 nucleotides agree with TRDD3. The germline V gene encodes CDR1 TSWWSYY and CDR2 QGS. The CDR3 has 17 residues. The trim removed 5 bases at V and 4 bases at J, leaving 16 bases unmatched. CDR3 residues: CALGNRRLGIGGDKLIF. CDR3 sequence (DNA): TGTGCTCTTGGGAACAGAAGGCTGGGGATAGGGGGCGATAAACTCATCTTT.

V gene TRDV1 combines with J gene TRDJ1, with TRDD2 matching 7 bases. The CDR3 spans 18 residues. Per the germline V gene, CDR1 is TSWWSYY and CDR2 is QGS. V lost 4 bases to trimming and J lost 0 bases; unmatched junction nucleotides: 14. CDR3 bases: TGTGCTCTTGGGGGATATTCCTACCAGCCAACTAACACCGATAAACTCATCTTT. It specifies CALGGYSYQPTNTDKLIF.

This clone was seen more than once but under ten times. The chain carries TRDV1 and TRDJ1; the match to TRDD3 covers 8 bases. V dropped 2 bases and J dropped 0; count of bases not matched to a gene: 23. The CDR3 is 22 amino acids. Looked up from germline, CDR1 is TSWWSYY and CDR2 is QGS. CDR3 nucleotide sequence: TGTGCTCTTGGGGAAACACCTCCTTCCGTGTACTGGGGATACTTGTACACCGATAAACTCATCTTT. This codes for CALGETPPSVYWGYLYTDKLIF.

The rearrangement joins TRDV1 to TRDJ1; 8 bases line up with TRDD3. The CDR3 runs 17 residues. The V and J ends lost 2 bases and 0 bases, in that order; junction bases with no gene match: 8. Germline CDR1 and CDR2: TSWWSYY and QGS. In nucleotides, the CDR3 is TGTGCTCTTGGGGAAAAGTCCATACTGGGGGACACCGATAAACTCATCTTT. Its protein is CALGEKSILGDTDKLIF.

The rearrangement links TRDV1 to TRDJ1; D gene uncertain. CDR3 length equals 14 residues. V was cut by 3 bases and J by 6 bases, with 14 bases left in between. The germline gives CDR1 TSWWSYY, CDR2 QGS. CDR3 sequence (DNA): TGTGCTCTTGGGGAGCGGAGTAGACCCAATAAACTCATCTTT. This sequence encodes CALGERSRPNKLIF.

The J gene is TRDJ1, the V gene TRDV1; maybe TRDD3 (5 bases). CDR3 length: 23 residues. CDR1 TSWWSYY and CDR2 QGS come from the germline V gene. The V end lost 0 bases, the J end lost 2 bases, and 34 bases lay between the germline ends. DNA for the CDR3: TGTGCTCTTGGGGAACTCCTCCTCCCGTCATCGTTCATACGCCTCCCCCTGACCGATAAACTCATCTTT. Amino acid sequence: CALGELLLPSSFIRLPLTDKLIF.

This chain joins TRDV1 and TRDJ1; D gene uncertain. The CDR3 contains 18 residues. V was clipped by 2 bases and J by 4 bases, with 23 bases between them. Germline values: CDR1 TSWWSYY, CDR2 QGS. The CDR3 bases are TGTGCTCTTGGGGAAAACCGGCGCGTTCCCCAAACAGACGATAAACTCATCTTT. Amino acids: CALGENRRVPQTDDKLIF.

This chain joins TRDV1 and TRDJ2; TRDD3 aligns across 11 bases. Germline CDR1 TSWWSYY, CDR2 QGS. This CDR3 contains 21 residues. Trimming took 2 bases from V and 0 from J; bases not matched to a gene: 14. Here the CDR3 DNA reads TGTGCTCTTGGGGAAGGTTCCGTGGGGGATACGCGACCGGCTTTGACAGCACAACTCTTCTTT. Translating it yields CALGEGSVGDTRPALTAQLFF.

This clone was picked up one time. Sequence at one end of the junction differs from germline and may be a read error. The chain uses TRDV1 and TRDJ1; D gene uncertain. From germline, CDR1 is TSWWSYY and CDR2 QGS. The CDR3 length is 14 residues. This CDR3 is CALGPPASTDNLIF. The CDR3 DNA is TGTGCTCTTGGGCCCCCTGCCAGCACCGATAACCTCATCTTT.

The V gene is TRDV1, the J gene TRDJ1, with 13 bases matching TRDD3. The ends lost 3 bases at V and 0 bases at J; junction bases unmatched: 7. The CDR3 spans 18 residues. Germline lookup yields CDR1 TSWWSYY and CDR2 QGS. The CDR3 nucleotides read TGTGCTCTTGGGGAGGCGTACTGGGGGATACGCTACACCGATAAACTCATCTTT. This translates into CALGEAYWGIRYTDKLIF.

In its sample, this clone was seen a few times. The chain has TRDV1 and TRDJ1, with 11 bases matching TRDD3. V lost 9 bases to trimming and J lost 2 bases; unmatched junction nucleotides: 29. This CDR3 has 22 amino acids. Germline CDR1 is TSWWSYY and CDR2 is QGS. The chain's CDR3 is CALLLPPLGDNCPGGRTDKLIF. The CDR3 region has the DNA TGTGCTCTGCTGCTGCCCCCACTGGGGGATAACTGTCCGGGGGGCAGAACCGATAAACTCATCTTT.

The J gene is TRDJ1, the V gene TRDV1, with 9 positions matching TRDD3. Germline V gives CDR1 TSWWSYY, CDR2 QGS. V shed 1 base and J 0 bases; nucleotides not matched to a gene: 12. This CDR3 has 19 residues. CDR3 nucleotide sequence: TGTGCTCTTGGGGAACGGATCCCGGGGGATACCGGGTACACCGATAAACTCATCTTT. Its protein is CALGERIPGDTGYTDKLIF.